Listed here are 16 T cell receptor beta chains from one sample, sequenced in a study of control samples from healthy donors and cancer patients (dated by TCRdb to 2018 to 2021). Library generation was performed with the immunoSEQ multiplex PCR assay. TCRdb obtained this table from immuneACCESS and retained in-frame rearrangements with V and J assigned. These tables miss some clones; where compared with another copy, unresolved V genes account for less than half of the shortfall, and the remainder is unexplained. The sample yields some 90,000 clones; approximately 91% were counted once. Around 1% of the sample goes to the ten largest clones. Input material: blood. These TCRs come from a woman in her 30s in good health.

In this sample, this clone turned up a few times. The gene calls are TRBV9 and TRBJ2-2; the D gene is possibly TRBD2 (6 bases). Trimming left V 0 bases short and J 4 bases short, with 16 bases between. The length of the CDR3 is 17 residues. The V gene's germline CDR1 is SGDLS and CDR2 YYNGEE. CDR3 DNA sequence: TGTGCCAGCAGCGTAGGCCCGAGCGGGCCGGGCACCGGGGAGCTGTTTTTT. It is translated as CASSVGPSGPGTGELFF. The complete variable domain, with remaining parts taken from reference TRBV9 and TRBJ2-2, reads DSGVTQTPKHLITATGQRVTLRCSPRSGDLSVYWYQQSLDQGLQFLIQYYNGEERAKGNILERFSAQQFPDLHSELNLSSLELGDSALYFCASSVGPSGPGTGELFFGEGSRLTVL.

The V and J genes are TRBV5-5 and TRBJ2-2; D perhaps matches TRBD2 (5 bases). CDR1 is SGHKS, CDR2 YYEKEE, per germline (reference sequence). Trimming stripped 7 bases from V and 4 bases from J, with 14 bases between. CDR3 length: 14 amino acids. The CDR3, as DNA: TGTGCCAGCTCCTTCCTGGGAGCCACCGGGGAGCTGTTTTTT. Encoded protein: CASSFLGATGELFF.

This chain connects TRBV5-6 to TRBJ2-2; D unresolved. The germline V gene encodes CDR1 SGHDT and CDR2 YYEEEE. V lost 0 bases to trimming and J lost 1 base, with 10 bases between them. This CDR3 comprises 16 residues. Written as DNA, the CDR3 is TGTGCCAGCAGCTTGGCCTGGAAACTGAACACCGGGGAGCTGTTTTTT. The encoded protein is CASSLAWKLNTGELFF.

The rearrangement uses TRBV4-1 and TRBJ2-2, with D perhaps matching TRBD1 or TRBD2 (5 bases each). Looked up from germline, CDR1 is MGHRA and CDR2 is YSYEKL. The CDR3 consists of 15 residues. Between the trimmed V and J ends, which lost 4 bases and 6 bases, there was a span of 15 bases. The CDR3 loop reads CASSPGANEAGELFF. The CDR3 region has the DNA TGCGCCAGCAGCCCCGGGGCGAATGAGGCCGGGGAGCTGTTTTTT.

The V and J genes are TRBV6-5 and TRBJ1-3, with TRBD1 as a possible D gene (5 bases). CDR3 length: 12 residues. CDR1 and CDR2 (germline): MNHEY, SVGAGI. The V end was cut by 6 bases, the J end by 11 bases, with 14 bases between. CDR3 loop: CASSRLEGPIYF. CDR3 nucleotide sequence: TGTGCCAGCAGCCGGTTGGAGGGGCCCATATATTTT.

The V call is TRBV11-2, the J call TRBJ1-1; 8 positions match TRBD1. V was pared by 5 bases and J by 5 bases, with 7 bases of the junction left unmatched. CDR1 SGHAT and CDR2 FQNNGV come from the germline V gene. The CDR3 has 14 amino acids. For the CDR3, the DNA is TGTGCCAGCAGCCCCGAGCACAGGGGGACTGAAGCTTTCTTT. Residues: CASSPEHRGTEAFF.

CDR3 in amino acids: CASSFSNVLTF. The CDR3 coding sequence is TGTGCCAGCAGTTTTTCCAACGTCCTGACTTTC. The chain has TRBV27 and TRBJ2-6; D gene unclear. The V end was cut by 3 bases, the J end by 8 bases, with 2 bases between. The CDR3 sequence is 11 residues long. Germline CDR1 and CDR2: MNHEY and SMNVEV (reference sequence).

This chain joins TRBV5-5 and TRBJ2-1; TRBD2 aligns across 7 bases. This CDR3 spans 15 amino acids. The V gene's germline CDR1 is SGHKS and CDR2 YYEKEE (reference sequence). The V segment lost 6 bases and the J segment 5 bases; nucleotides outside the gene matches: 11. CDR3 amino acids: CASNRPGTNNNEQFF. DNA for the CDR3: TGTGCCAGCAACCGTCCCGGGACTAACAACAATGAGCAGTTCTTC.

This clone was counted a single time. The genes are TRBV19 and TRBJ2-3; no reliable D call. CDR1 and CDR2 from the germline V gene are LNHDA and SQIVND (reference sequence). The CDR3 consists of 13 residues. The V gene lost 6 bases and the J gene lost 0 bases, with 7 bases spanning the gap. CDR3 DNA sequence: TGTGCCAGTAGCCGAGCTAGCACAGATACGCAGTATTTT. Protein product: CASSRASTDTQYF. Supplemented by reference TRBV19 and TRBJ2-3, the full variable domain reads DGGITQSPKYLFRKEGQNVTLSCEQNLNHDAMYWYRQDPGQGLRLIYYSQIVNDFQKGDIAEGYSVSREKKESFPLTVTSAQKNPTAFYLCASSRASTDTQYFGPGTRLTVL.

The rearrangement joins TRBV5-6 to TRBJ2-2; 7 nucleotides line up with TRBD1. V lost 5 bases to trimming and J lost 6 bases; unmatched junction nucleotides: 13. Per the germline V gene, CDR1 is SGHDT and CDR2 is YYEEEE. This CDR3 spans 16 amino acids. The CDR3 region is CASRLTGTARAGELFF. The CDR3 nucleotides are TGTGCCAGCAGGCTAACCGGGACAGCAAGAGCCGGGGAGCTGTTTTTT.

CDR3 DNA: TGTGCCAGTAGTGACCGGGAACTGCGGGGCTACACCTTC. Its protein product is CASSDRELRGYTF. The rearrangement joins TRBV19 to TRBJ1-2; no reliable D call. This CDR3 comprises 13 residues. Looked up from germline, CDR1 is LNHDA and CDR2 is SQIVND (reference sequence). V lost 5 bases and J lost 8, with 15 bases in between.

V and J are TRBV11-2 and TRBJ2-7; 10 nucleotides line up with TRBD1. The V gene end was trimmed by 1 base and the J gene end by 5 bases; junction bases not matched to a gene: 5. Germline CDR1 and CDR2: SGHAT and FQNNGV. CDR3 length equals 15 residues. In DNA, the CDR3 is TGTGCCAGCAGCTTAGGGGACAGGGGTCCCCACGAGCAGTACTTC. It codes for CASSLGDRGPHEQYF. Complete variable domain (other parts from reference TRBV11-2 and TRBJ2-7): EAGVAQSPRYKIIEKRQSVAFWCNPISGHATLYWYQQILGQGPKLLIQFQNNGVVDDSQLPKDRFSAERLKGVDSTLKIQPAKLEDSAVYLCASSLGDRGPHEQYFGPGTRLTVT.

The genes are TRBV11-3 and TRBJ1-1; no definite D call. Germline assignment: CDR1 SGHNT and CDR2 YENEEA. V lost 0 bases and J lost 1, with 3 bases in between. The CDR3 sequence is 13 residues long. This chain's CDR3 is CASSLEENTEAFF. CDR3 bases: TGTGCCAGCAGCTTAGAGGAGAACACTGAAGCTTTCTTT.

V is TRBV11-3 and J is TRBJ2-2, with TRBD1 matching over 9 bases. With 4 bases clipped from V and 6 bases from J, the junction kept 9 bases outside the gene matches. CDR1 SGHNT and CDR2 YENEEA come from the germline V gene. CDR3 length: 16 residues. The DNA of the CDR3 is TGTGCCAGCAGCTCTCGAGGGACAGGGCGCCCCGGGGAGCTGTTTTTT. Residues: CASSSRGTGRPGELFF.

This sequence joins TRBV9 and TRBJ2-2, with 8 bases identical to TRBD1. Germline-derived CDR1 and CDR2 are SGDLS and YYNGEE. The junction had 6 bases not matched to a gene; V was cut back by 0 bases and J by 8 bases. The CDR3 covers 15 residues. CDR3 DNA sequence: TGTGCCAGCAGCGTAGCAACAGGGGGTAGGGGGGAGCTGTTTTTT. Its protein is CASSVATGGRGELFF. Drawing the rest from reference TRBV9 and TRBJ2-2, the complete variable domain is DSGVTQTPKHLITATGQRVTLRCSPRSGDLSVYWYQQSLDQGLQFLIQYYNGEERAKGNILERFSAQQFPDLHSELNLSSLELGDSALYFCASSVATGGRGELFFGEGSRLTVL.

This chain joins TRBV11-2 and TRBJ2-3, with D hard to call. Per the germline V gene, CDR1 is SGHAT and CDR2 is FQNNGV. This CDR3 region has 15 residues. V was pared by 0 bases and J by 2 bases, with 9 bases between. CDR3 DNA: TGTGCCAGCAGCTTAGATGGGGTTGTCACAGATACGCAGTATTTT. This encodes CASSLDGVVTDTQYF.